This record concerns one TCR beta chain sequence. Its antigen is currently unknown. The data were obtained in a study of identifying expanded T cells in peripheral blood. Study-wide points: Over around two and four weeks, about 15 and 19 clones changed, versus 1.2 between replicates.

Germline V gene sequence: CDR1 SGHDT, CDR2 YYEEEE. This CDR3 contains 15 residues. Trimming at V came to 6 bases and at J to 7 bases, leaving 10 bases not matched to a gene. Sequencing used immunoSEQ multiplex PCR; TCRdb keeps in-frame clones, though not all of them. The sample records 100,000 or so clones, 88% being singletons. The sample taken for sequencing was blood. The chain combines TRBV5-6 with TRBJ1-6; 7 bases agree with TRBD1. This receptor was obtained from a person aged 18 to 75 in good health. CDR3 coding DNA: TGTGCCAGCACCTTAGGACAGGCGCCGAATTCACCCCTCCACTTT. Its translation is CASTLGQAPNSPLHF.